This T cell receptor beta chain appears in the sequencing data of a study of a mutant IDH1 vaccine in newly diagnosed glioma. The time point here: baseline, week 1 (first vaccination visit). As for treatment: pre-vaccination baseline after standard-of-care therapy. Trimming cost V 6 bases and J 8 bases; bases outside gene matches: 5. Germline V gives CDR1 MNHEY, CDR2 SVGAGI. The CDR3 has 14 residues. TCRdb's copy holds only in-frame clones and misses some; the assay was immunoSEQ multiplex PCR. The data contain 50,000 to 75,000 clones, more than 85% of them seen just once; the ten biggest clones take up roughly 2.7%.

The sample here was PBMCs, taken from a glioma patient treated with radiotherapy, temozolomide or both. The chain uses TRBV6-5 and TRBJ1-6; TRBD1 aligns across 9 bases. This TCR was recovered from a man between 50 and 59 years old with glioma. CDR3: CASRTDRGDSPLHF. As DNA, the CDR3 is TGTGCCAGCAGAACGGACAGGGGTGATTCACCCCTCCACTTT.